These T cell receptor beta chains were read from a single sample in a study of cytomegalovirus exposure and HLA in healthy donors. Measured with immunoSEQ multiplex PCR; TCRdb has only the in-frame clones, and not every one. Seen in this sample are 100,000 to 150,000 clones; the ten most common clones hold roughly 3.5%. Sequencing was performed on PBMCs. The source is a man in his late teens or twenties in good health and CMV-seronegative. The CDR3 runs from the conserved cysteine through the conserved F or W. Fields, in order: V gene, D gene, J gene, CDR3 protein, CDR3 DNA. A D gene is named only where the DNA matches it firmly.

TRBV7-8	-	TRBJ1-4	CASSLGAWEEKLFF	TGTGCCAGCAGCCTGGGCGCCTGGGAGGAAAAACTGTTTTTT
TRBV5-1	TRBD2	TRBJ2-7	CASSFAGREGEQYF	TGCGCCAGCAGCTTTGCAGGCAGGGAGGGCGAGCAGTACTTC
TRBV19	-	TRBJ2-7	CASSIRAALLGEQYF	TGTGCCAGTAGTATCAGGGCAGCCCTCCTTGGAGAGCAGTACTTC
TRBV6-5	-	TRBJ2-5	CASKKSGQETQYF	TGTGCCAGCAAAAAGAGCGGTCAAGAGACCCAGTACTTC
TRBV6-5	-	TRBJ2-3	CATVPPLGREKHF	TGTGCCACCGTCCCCCCTCTGGGCCGCGAAAAACATTTT
TRBV7-9	TRBD1	TRBJ1-2	CASSPYRGEVYGYTF	TGTGCCAGCAGCCCATACAGGGGGGAGGTCTATGGCTACACCTTC
TRBV6-6	TRBD1	TRBJ1-6	CASSYYQTGSNSPLHF	TGTGCCAGCAGTTATTACCAGACAGGGAGCAATTCACCCCTCCACTTT
TRBV6-5	TRBD1	TRBJ1-6	CASSTGQNNSPLHF	TGTGCCAGCAGTACGGGACAGAATAATTCACCCCTCCACTTT
TRBV19	-	TRBJ1-2	CASSPRGGPHGYTF	TGTGCCAGTAGTCCCAGGGGAGGGCCCCATGGCTACACCTTC
TRBV28	-	TRBJ2-7	CASSTRLGHRVSSYEQYF	TGTGCCAGCAGTACTCGGTTAGGCCACAGGGTGAGCTCCTACGAGCAGTACTTC
TRBV10-2	-	TRBJ1-1	CASRVYTEPSTEAFF	TGCGCCAGCCGGGTCTATACCGAGCCGAGCACTGAAGCTTTCTTT
TRBV6-4	-	TRBJ2-3	CASSDSGGADTQYF	TGTGCCAGCAGTGACTCAGGGGGGGCAGATACGCAGTATTTT
TRBV15	TRBD1	TRBJ1-1	CATSTTGGKKTEAFF	TGTGCCACCAGCACTACAGGGGGCAAGAAAACTGAAGCTTTCTTT
TRBV18	-	TRBJ2-7	CASSPGASLVGQYF	TGTGCCAGCTCACCTGGAGCATCTTTAGTGGGGCAGTACTTC
TRBV19	-	TRBJ2-7	CARPPGLPPNGEQYF	TGTGCCAGACCCCCGGGACTCCCGCCGAACGGGGAGCAGTACTTC
TRBV9	TRBD2	TRBJ2-7	CASSVGVPAGASYEQYF	TGTGCCAGCAGCGTAGGAGTGCCAGCGGGAGCCTCCTACGAGCAGTACTTC
TRBV4-1	-	TRBJ2-7	CASSPDSGYEQYF	TGCGCCAGCAGTCCGGACTCAGGTTACGAGCAGTACTTC
TRBV7-9	TRBD1	TRBJ1-4	CASSLVTPPTGKFKLFF	TGTGCCAGCAGCTTAGTAACCCCTCCGACAGGGAAGTTTAAACTGTTTTTT
TRBV29-1	TRBD2	TRBJ2-7	CSVDGLAGGPGSYEQYF	TGCAGCGTTGATGGTCTAGCGGGGGGGCCTGGCTCCTACGAGCAGTACTTC
TRBV6-1	-	TRBJ1-1	CAYGRQDMNTEAFF	TGTGCCTATGGGAGACAGGACATGAACACTGAAGCTTTCTTT
TRBV19	-	TRBJ1-6	CASSRGYNSPLHF	TGTGCCAGTAGCCGCGGCTATAATTCACCCCTCCACTTT
TRBV7-9	TRBD1	TRBJ2-2	CASSFYRGLQELFF	TGTGCCAGCAGCTTTTACAGGGGGCTGCAGGAGCTGTTTTTT
TRBV7-9	TRBD2	TRBJ2-5	CASSLPFGGAGGEETQYF	TGTGCCAGCAGCTTGCCCTTTGGGGGAGCGGGAGGGGAAGAGACCCAGTACTTC
TRBV20-1	-	TRBJ1-1	CSARDGTRAFF	TGCAGTGCTAGAGACGGGACTAGGGCTTTCTTT
TRBV19	TRBD2	TRBJ2-1	CASSIGTSGGYNEQFF	TGTGCCAGTAGTATTGGGACTAGCGGGGGTTACAATGAGCAGTTCTTC
TRBV5-8	TRBD2	TRBJ2-5	CASSSIKGLAGVGETQYF	TGTGCCAGCAGCTCCATCAAGGGACTAGCGGGAGTGGGGGAGACCCAGTACTTC
TRBV5-1	-	TRBJ2-5	CASSLGGGDQETQYF	TGCGCCAGCAGCTTGGGAGGGGGGGACCAAGAGACCCAGTACTTC
TRBV7-2	TRBD2	TRBJ2-1	CASSRNSGGSYNEQFF	TGTGCCAGCAGCCGAAATAGCGGGGGATCCTACAATGAGCAGTTCTTC
TRBV10-3	-	TRBJ2-1	CAITPREVVDSEQFF	TGTGCCATCACCCCGCGCGAGGTGGTCGATAGTGAGCAGTTCTTC
TRBV9	-	TRBJ2-7	CASSPGAYEQYF	TGTGCCAGCAGCCCAGGGGCCTACGAGCAGTACTTC
TRBV5-4	-	TRBJ2-2	CASSSQTGELFF	TGTGCCAGCAGCTCCCAGACCGGGGAGCTGTTTTTT
TRBV5-1	-	TRBJ1-1	CASSHRGGASTNTEAFF	TGCGCCAGCAGCCATAGGGGGGGGGCTTCCACTAACACTGAAGCTTTCTTT
TRBV7-9	-	TRBJ2-5	CASSLWVNSRETQYF	TGTGCCAGCAGCTTATGGGTTAATAGCCGGGAGACCCAGTACTTC
TRBV5-1	-	TRBJ2-1	CASSYSLSSYNEQFF	TGCGCCAGCAGCTACAGCTTAAGCTCCTACAATGAGCAGTTCTTC
TRBV5-5	TRBD1	TRBJ1-2	CASSLGTGSNYGYTF	TGTGCCAGCAGCTTGGGGACAGGGTCAAACTATGGCTACACCTTC
TRBV28	TRBD1	TRBJ2-6	CASSFLGQGASGANVLTF	TGTGCCAGCAGTTTTTTGGGACAGGGGGCTTCTGGGGCCAACGTCCTGACTTTC
TRBV11-2	-	TRBJ1-2	CASSLEWQGGYGYTF	TGTGCCAGCAGCTTAGAGTGGCAGGGTGGCTATGGCTACACCTTC
TRBV25-1	-	TRBJ2-5	CASSEYMGGQETQYF	TGTGCCAGCAGTGAATATATGGGGGGACAAGAGACCCAGTACTTC
TRBV13	-	TRBJ2-7	CASSLGFGQTYEQYF	TGTGCCAGCAGCTTAGGATTTGGACAGACCTACGAGCAGTACTTC
TRBV7-2	-	TRBJ2-7	CASSFGGSYEQYF	TGTGCCAGCAGCTTTGGCGGTTCCTACGAGCAGTACTTC
TRBV6-1	-	TRBJ2-7	CASSLTNSYEQYF	TGTGCCAGCAGCCTTACAAACAGCTACGAGCAGTACTTC
TRBV12-1	-	TRBJ2-7	CASSSRDRDYEQYF	TGTGCCAGCAGCTCCCGGGACAGGGACTACGAGCAGTACTTC
TRBV7-9	-	TRBJ2-7	CASGEQGLNEQYF	TGTGCCAGCGGCGAACAGGGATTGAACGAGCAGTACTTC
TRBV15	-	TRBJ2-5	CAAASEETQYF	TGTGCCGCCGCCAGTGAAGAGACCCAGTACTTC
TRBV27	-	TRBJ2-7	CASNRPGAEQYF	TGTGCCAGCAATCGTCCGGGTGCCGAGCAGTACTTC
TRBV19	TRBD2	TRBJ2-3	CASSPRSSGSTDTQYF	TGTGCCAGTAGTCCCCGTTCTAGCGGGAGCACAGATACGCAGTATTTT
TRBV27	TRBD1	TRBJ1-1	CASSFSGGTEAFF	TGTGCCAGCAGTTTCTCAGGGGGCACTGAAGCTTTCTTT
TRBV5-8	-	TRBJ1-5	CASSFQGPGNQPQHF	TGTGCCAGCAGCTTCCAGGGGCCCGGCAATCAGCCCCAGCATTTT
TRBV19	TRBD2	TRBJ2-7	CASSQDWGGYEQYF	TGTGCCAGTAGTCAGGACTGGGGAGGGTACGAGCAGTACTTC
TRBV28	TRBD2	TRBJ2-7	CASSDLAGDSYEQYF	TGTGCCAGCAGCGATCTAGCGGGAGACTCCTACGAGCAGTACTTC
TRBV5-4	-	TRBJ2-5	CASSFPGETQYF	TGTGCCAGCAGCTTCCCCGGGGAGACCCAGTACTTC
TRBV2	-	TRBJ2-7	CASRETRFEQYF	TGTGCCAGCAGGGAGACTAGGTTCGAGCAGTACTTC
TRBV2	-	TRBJ2-2	CACSGPAAPWGELFF	TGTGCCTGCAGTGGGCCTGCCGCTCCATGGGGGGAGCTGTTTTTT
TRBV7-9	-	TRBJ2-7	CASSTPLREEQYF	TGTGCCAGCAGTACTCCCCTCCGGGAGGAGCAGTACTTC
TRBV7-9	-	TRBJ1-5	CASSLGGGSPQHF	TGTGCCAGCAGCTTAGGGGGGGGTTCGCCCCAGCATTTT